This TCR beta chain derives from a study of graft-versus-host responses after intestinal transplantation. Note on this clone: What it binds is unknown.

The CDR3 totals 11 residues. V lost 6 bases, J lost 1 base, and 3 bases lay in between. CDR1 is ENHRY and CDR2 is SYGVKD in the germline V gene. Broader study findings: The authors found GvH clones in recipient marrow, some appearing first in ileum or blood.

Method: immunoSEQ multiplex PCR; TCRdb's copy keeps in-frame clones and lacks some. The data hold about 12,000 clones, with approximately 84% observed a single time. This clonotype was sampled from a human patient who received an intestinal transplant, so some T cells may come from the graft donor. The sequencing here drew on PBMCs, taken around 300 days after intestinal transplant. This chain links TRBV10-3 with TRBJ1-1; unclear D gene. CDR3 amino acids: CAISQNTEAFF. The DNA for the CDR3 is TGTGCCATCAGCCAGAACACTGAAGCTTTCTTT.